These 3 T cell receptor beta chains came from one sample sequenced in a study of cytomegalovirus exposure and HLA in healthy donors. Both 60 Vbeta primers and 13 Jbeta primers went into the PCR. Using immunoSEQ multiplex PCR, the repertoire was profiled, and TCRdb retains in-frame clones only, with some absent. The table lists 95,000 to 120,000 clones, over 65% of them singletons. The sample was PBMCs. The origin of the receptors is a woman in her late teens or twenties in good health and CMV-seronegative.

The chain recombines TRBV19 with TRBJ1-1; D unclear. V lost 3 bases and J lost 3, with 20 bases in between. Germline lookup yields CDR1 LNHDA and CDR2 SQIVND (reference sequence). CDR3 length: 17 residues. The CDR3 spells CASSISGGIRGDTEAFF. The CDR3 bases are TGTGCCAGTAGTATCAGTGGCGGAATTCGGGGTGACACTGAAGCTTTCTTT.

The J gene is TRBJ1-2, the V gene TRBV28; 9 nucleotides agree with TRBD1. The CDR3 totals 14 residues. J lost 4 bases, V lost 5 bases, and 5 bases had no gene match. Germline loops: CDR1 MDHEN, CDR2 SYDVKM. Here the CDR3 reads CASSVGGQGYGYTF. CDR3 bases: TGTGCCAGCAGTGTTGGGGGACAGGGCTATGGCTACACCTTC.

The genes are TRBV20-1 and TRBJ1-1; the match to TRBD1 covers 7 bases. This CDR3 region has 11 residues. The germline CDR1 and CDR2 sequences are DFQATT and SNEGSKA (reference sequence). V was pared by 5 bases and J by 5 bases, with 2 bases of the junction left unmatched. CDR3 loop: CSARQGTEAFF. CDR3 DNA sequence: TGCAGTGCTCGACAGGGAACTGAAGCTTTCTTT.